This T cell receptor beta chain was retrieved from a study of blood T cell repertoires in COVID-19. The CDR3 is made up of 18 amino acids. CDR1 is SGHRS, CDR2 YFSETQ, per germline. Trimming removed 2 bases from V and 0 bases from J; junction bases left unmatched: 14. Only in-frame clones appear in the TCRdb table, and some are missing; sequencing was by immunoSEQ multiplex PCR. The table includes roughly 200,000 clones, around 80% detected once. Source material: peripheral blood. The source of this sequence is an elderly woman with COVID-19, enrolled during active disease. This chain connects TRBV5-1 to TRBJ2-7; 7 bases line up with TRBD1. In DNA, the CDR3 is TGCGCCAGCAGCTTTACCGCGATGACAGGGTTGGGCTCCTACGAGCAGTACTTC. Translated, it gives CASSFTAMTGLGSYEQYF.